The entry that follows covers one T cell receptor (beta chain) sequence. The antigen remains unidentified. This sample was taken from a study of CD8 T cells in ankylosing spondylitis. Quantitative molecular-barcoded 5'-RACE generated the TCR beta libraries. TCRdb redid the calling of the 5' RACE reads with MiXCR, one entry per CDR3 protein. The table has some 700,000 distinct CDR3 sequences, under 20% seen once; the top ten hold 15% to 20%. With 5 bases removed from V and 1 base from J, the gap between germline ends came to 13 bases. CDR1 and CDR2 from the germline V gene are KGHDR and SFDVKD. The CDR3 is 15 amino acids. The study, taken as a whole, reports: Reports of some motif variants in reactive arthritis synovial fluid and blood predate this one. A motif in TCR beta, a set of several highly homologous variants, appeared characteristic of ankylosing spondylitis blood.

The receptor comes from a male donor with ankylosing spondylitis. Material: blood, either unsorted or a sorted T cell fraction (not recorded which). V and J are TRBV24-1 and TRBJ1-1; D is perhaps TRBD1 (6 bases). The CDR3 sequence: CATSAPDRKNTEAFF. DNA of the CDR3: TGTGCCACCAGTGCCCCGGACAGAAAGAACACTGAAGCTTTCTTT.